This T cell receptor (beta chain) was captured in a study of blood T cell repertoires in COVID-19. Sequenced by immunoSEQ multiplex PCR; TCRdb stores in-frame clones only, minus some. The sample includes some 230,000 clones, over 75% of them seen just once. Losses at the gene ends were 3 bases for V and 2 bases for J; bases not matched to a gene: 2. The V gene's germline CDR1 is KGHSH and CDR2 LQKENI. The CDR3 runs to 15 residues. The material sequenced was PBMCs or T cells enriched from blood (not recorded which). This TCR was recovered from a woman younger than 35 in a cohort exposed to, infected with or recovered from COVID-19 (not recorded which). The rearrangement links TRBV18 to TRBJ2-7, with 12 bases aligning to TRBD2. The CDR3 loop reads CASSPASGRAYEQYF. The CDR3 nucleotides are TGTGCCAGCTCACCCGCTAGCGGGAGGGCCTACGAGCAGTACTTC.